The present entry profiles one T cell receptor beta chain with its context. The record originates from a study of blood T cell repertoires in COVID-19. Study-level information: Samples representing acute and convalescent COVID-19 were sourced from the United States, Italy and Spain.

Repertoires were generated with immunoSEQ multiplex PCR, while TCRdb's copy carries only in-frame clones and drops some. The sample yields 250,000 or so clones, approximately 88% seen once. Trimming shortened V by 1 base and J by 3 bases, and 12 bases separated the two germline ends. The CDR3 is 15 amino acids. The germline gives CDR1 SEHNR, CDR2 FQNEAQ (reference sequence). The V gene is TRBV7-9, the J gene TRBJ1-2; TRBD1 is a possible D gene (5 bases). The specimen was PBMCs or T cells enriched from blood (not recorded which). The sequence was collected from a woman in her twenties or thirties who had been exposed to COVID-19. In DNA form, the CDR3 reads TGTGCCAGCAGCTTAGTGGGTTCCAGGGACTATGGCTACACCTTC. It is translated as CASSLVGSRDYGYTF.